Presented here are 4 T cell receptor beta chains from one specimen sequenced in a study of cytomegalovirus exposure and HLA in healthy donors. 60 Vbeta and 13 Jbeta primers were used in PCR. Some clones are missing from TCRdb's copy, which holds only in-frame ones; the method was immunoSEQ multiplex PCR. The table has about 120,000 clones, around three quarters seen once; the top ten hold about 8.9%. The sample taken for sequencing was PBMCs. These receptor sequences come from a man aged 25-45 years in good health and CMV-seropositive.

This clone was counted a single time. This rearrangement joins TRBV2 to TRBJ1-1, with D possibly TRBD1 on 6 matching bases. The CDR3 loop spans 17 amino acids. Germline CDR1 and CDR2: SNHLY and FYNNEI. The V end lost 5 bases, the J end lost 0 bases, and 19 bases lay between the germline ends. CDR3: CASSFQGRGGLNTEAFF. In DNA, the CDR3 is TGTGCCAGCAGTTTCCAGGGAAGGGGGGGCCTGAACACTGAAGCTTTCTTT. Drawing the rest from reference TRBV2 and TRBJ1-1, the complete variable domain is EPEVTQTPSHQVTQMGQEVILRCVPISNHLYFYWYRQILGQKVEFLVSFYNNEISEKSEIFDDQFSVERPDGSNFTLKIRSTKLEDSAMYFCASSFQGRGGLNTEAFFGQGTRLTVV.

The count of this clone is one. The rearrangement uses TRBV6-5 and TRBJ1-1; TRBD1 might be the D (6 bases). Germline loops: CDR1 MNHEY, CDR2 SVGAGI. This CDR3 comprises 13 residues. Trimming took 11 bases from V and 1 from J, leaving 14 bases between them. CDR3 loop: CAAQGQPNTEAFF. In DNA, the CDR3 is TGTGCCGCGCAAGGACAGCCGAACACTGAAGCTTTCTTT.

The V and J genes are TRBV9 and TRBJ2-7, with TRBD2 matching 7 bases. The J segment lost 1 base and the V segment lost 7 bases, leaving 11 bases of the junction unmatched. The CDR3 is 15 amino acids. Germline CDR1 reads SGDLS; CDR2 reads YYNGEE. As DNA, the CDR3 is TGTGCCAGCTCCGCCAGAGGGGAGGGGTCCTACGAGCAGTACTTC. The encoded protein is CASSARGEGSYEQYF.

This clone was found a few times. The chain is built from TRBV11-2 and TRBJ1-5; the match to TRBD1 covers 7 bases. The CDR3 spans 14 residues. Germline V gene data show CDR1 as SGHAT and CDR2 as FQNNGV. V shed 4 bases and J 4 bases; nucleotides not matched to a gene: 4. CDR3 sequence: CASSSTGSNQPQHF. CDR3 coding DNA: TGTGCCAGCAGCTCGACAGGGAGTAATCAGCCCCAGCATTTT.